Shown below are 31 T cell receptor beta chains from a single sample sequenced in a study of CD8 T cells in ankylosing spondylitis. Each CDR3 protein is one row after TCRdb ran MiXCR on the 5' RACE reads. Of some 250,000 distinct CDR3 sequences listed, 20% to 30% were seen once; the top ten hold about 0.6%. The source material was blood, either unsorted or a sorted T cell fraction (not recorded which). The receptor source for this set is a male donor with ankylosing spondylitis or in good health (not recorded which).

The chain couples TRBV6-1 to TRBJ2-7, with TRBD1 as a possible D gene (6 bases). Germline values: CDR1 MNHNS, CDR2 SASEGT. Trimming took off 6 bases at V and 1 base at J, with 13 bases between the two ends. This CDR3 has 14 residues. The CDR3 loop is CASRTGQISYEQYF. The CDR3, as DNA: TGTGCCAGCAGGACTGGACAGATATCCTACGAGCAGTACTTC.

Many counts were recorded for this clonotype. CDR3 in DNA: TGTGCCAGCAGCTCCGGCAGGTTGAACACTGAAGCTTTCTTT. Protein product: CASSSGRLNTEAFF. The genes are TRBV7-8 and TRBJ1-1; D is unclear. The V gene's germline CDR1 is SGHVS and CDR2 FQNEAQ. The ends were cut back, 4 bases at V and 0 bases at J, with 9 bases in the middle. This CDR3 comprises 14 residues.

The chain links TRBV2 to TRBJ1-1; unclear D gene. The CDR3 runs 10 residues. The germline V gene has CDR1 SNHLY and CDR2 FYNNEI. V shed 6 bases and J shed 1 base, with 0 bases lying between them. The CDR3 region is CASRNTEAFF. Here the CDR3 DNA reads TGTGCCAGCAGGAACACTGAAGCTTTCTTT.

The chain couples TRBV20-1 to TRBJ2-6; D assignment may be TRBD1 or TRBD2 (5 bases each). Trimming left V 6 bases short and J 3 bases short, with 15 bases between. This CDR3 region has 15 residues. From germline, CDR1 is DFQATT and CDR2 SNEGSKA (reference sequence). The CDR3 DNA is TGCAGTGCCCAGCATGGGGGTAGTGGGGCCAACGTCCTGACTTTC. Translation gives CSAQHGGSGANVLTF.

The chain recombines TRBV6-2 or TRBV6-3 with TRBJ2-1; D is unclear. In germline, CDR1 is MNHEY, CDR2 SVGEGT. This CDR3 contains 13 residues. V lost 0 bases and J 8 bases, leaving 8 bases between the germline ends. CDR3 sequence (DNA): TGTGCCAGCAGTTACTCGCTTGCCTATGAGCAGTTCTTC. This sequence encodes CASSYSLAYEQFF.

On this clonotype itself: One end of the junction is discordant with germline, which a read error may explain. This chain uses TRBV20-1 with TRBJ2-3, with 8 positions matching TRBD2. CDR1 and CDR2 (germline): DFQATT, SNEGSKA (reference sequence). The CDR3 totals 13 residues. CDR3 amino acids: CGAAGGAVDTQYF. The CDR3 coding sequence is TGCGGTGCCGCCGGGGGGGCCGTGGATACGCAGTATTTT.

The genes are TRBV10-3 and TRBJ2-2; possible D gene TRBD1, 6 bases. Trimming took off 11 bases at V and 3 bases at J, with 16 bases between the two ends. CDR1 and CDR2 from the germline V gene are ENHRY and SYGVKD. This CDR3 is built from 14 residues. This CDR3 is CASTGTLDTGELFF. CDR3 in DNA: TGTGCCTCAACCGGGACACTAGACACCGGGGAGCTGTTTTTT.

The sample holds a few counts of this clonotype. The CDR3 reads CASNDRAANYGYTF. CDR3 nucleotides: TGTGCCAGCAACGACAGGGCTGCTAACTATGGCTACACCTTC. This chain connects TRBV6-1 to TRBJ1-2; 7 bases agree with TRBD1. The CDR3 consists of 14 residues. Germline CDR1 reads MNHNS; CDR2 reads SASEGT. The V and J ends lost 7 bases and 0 bases, in that order; junction bases with no gene match: 5.

V gene TRBV7-9 combines with J gene TRBJ2-1, with D perhaps given as TRBD1 or TRBD2 (6 bases each). CDR1 is SEHNR, CDR2 FQNEAQ, per germline (reference sequence). CDR3 length: 16 amino acids. The V end was cut by 5 bases, the J end by 2 bases, with 16 bases between. The CDR3 nucleotides read TGTGCCAGCAGCGCGGAAGGGGGGATCACCTACAATGAGCAGTTCTTC. This sequence encodes CASSAEGGITYNEQFF.

This clonotype was observed a few times. The chain has TRBV7-9 and TRBJ2-1; D remains ambiguous. Trimming left V 5 bases short and J 0 bases short, with 17 bases between. The CDR3 extends over 17 amino acids. The germline V gene has CDR1 SEHNR and CDR2 FQNEAQ (reference sequence). CDR3 loop: CASSPPAATSSYNEQFF. The CDR3 nucleotides read TGTGCCAGCAGCCCGCCGGCCGCAACGAGCTCCTACAATGAGCAGTTCTTC.

This clonotype turned up a few times. The chain joins TRBV10-3 to TRBJ2-3; 12 positions agree with TRBD2. Germline CDR1 ENHRY, CDR2 SYGVKD. Trimming cost V 11 bases and J 3 bases; bases outside gene matches: 3. The CDR3 sequence is 13 residues long. CDR3 DNA: TGTGCCGCTAGCGGGGGGGCTACAGATACGCAGTATTTT. Its translation is CAASGGATDTQYF.

In regard to this clonotype: Sequence at one end of the junction differs from germline and may be a read error. The V call is TRBV12-3 or TRBV12-4, the J call TRBJ2-2; D unresolved. CDR3 length: 13 residues. CDR3 region: CASTVYGTGELFF. For the CDR3, the DNA is TGTGCTAGCACGGTTTATGGCACCGGGGAGCTGTTTTTT.

There are many counts of this clonotype. V is TRBV20-1 and J is TRBJ1-4; 11 bases map to TRBD1. V lost 6 bases, J lost 7 bases, and 13 bases stayed unmatched. CDR1 and CDR2 (germline): DFQATT, SNEGSKA (reference sequence). This CDR3 has 16 residues. CDR3 sequence: CSASPTGTGGREKLFF. The CDR3 DNA is TGCAGTGCAAGCCCAACCGGGACAGGGGGGCGTGAAAAACTGTTTTTT.

This clonotype was detected many times. The chain recombines TRBV20-1 with TRBJ1-1, with a possible D match to TRBD1 (5 bases). Germline values: CDR1 DFQATT, CDR2 SNEGSKA (reference sequence). The CDR3 length is 15 residues. Trimming took off 5 bases at V and 9 bases at J, with 25 bases between the two ends. In DNA form, the CDR3 reads TGCAGTGCTGTCCGTCGGGACCACAGAGGGGAACAAGCTTTCTTT. Translation: CSAVRRDHRGEQAFF.

A remark on this clonotype: A single base separates this from a much larger clone, so it may be a read error. The J gene is TRBJ2-1, the V gene TRBV9; a weak D match, TRBD2 (5 bases). Germline assignment: CDR1 SGDLS and CDR2 YYNGEE. The CDR3 runs to 16 residues. CDR3 bases: TGTGCCAGCAGCGTAGACGAGGGAGTGGGCACATGGGAGCAGCTCTTC. Its protein is CASSVDEGVGTWEQLF.

This clonotype was picked up many times. This chain links TRBV20-1 with TRBJ1-6; D gene unclear. CDR1 and CDR2 from the germline V gene are DFQATT and SNEGSKA (reference sequence). V shed 0 bases and J shed 10 bases, with 10 bases lying between them. The CDR3 consists of 13 residues. The CDR3 DNA is TGCAGTGCTAGAGAACCCTATGGGTCACCCCTCCACTTT. Encoded protein: CSAREPYGSPLHF.

Ten or more counts support this clonotype. The J gene is TRBJ2-3, the V gene TRBV24-1; no firm D call. With 4 bases removed from V and 4 bases from J, the gap between germline ends came to 5 bases. This CDR3 comprises 12 residues. CDR1 is KGHDR, CDR2 SFDVKD, per germline. CDR3 in DNA: TGTGCCACCAGTGAGTTTCCAGATACGCAGTATTTT. It translates to CATSEFPDTQYF.

The chain recombines TRBV6-5 with TRBJ2-7, with D maybe TRBD1 (6 bases). V gave up 8 bases and J gave up 3 bases, with 11 bases separating them. Germline CDR1 MNHEY, CDR2 SVGAGI. The CDR3 loop spans 12 amino acids. CDR3 region: CASSGAGYEQYF. The DNA for the CDR3 is TGTGCCAGCTCAGGGGCCGGCTACGAGCAGTACTTC.

This clonotype was found many times. The rearrangement joins TRBV5-1 to TRBJ1-1; D remains ambiguous. Germline loops: CDR1 SGHRS, CDR2 YFSETQ. V gave up 4 bases and J gave up 0 bases, with 7 bases separating them. CDR3 length: 13 residues. CDR3 in DNA: TGCGCCAGCAGCCGCGGCGTGAACACTGAAGCTTTCTTT. Translated: CASSRGVNTEAFF. Full variable domain (missing parts from reference TRBV5-1 and TRBJ1-1): KAGVTQTPRYLIKTRGQQVTLSCSPISGHRSVSWYQQTPGQGLQFLFEYFSETQRNKGNFPGRFSGRQFSNSRSEMNVSTLELGDSALYLCASSRGVNTEAFFGQGTRLTVV.

This clonotype was recorded a few times. The chain couples TRBV7-9 to TRBJ1-1; D not resolved. CDR1 is SEHNR and CDR2 is FQNEAQ in the germline V gene (reference sequence). Trimming took 5 bases from V and 0 from J, leaving 7 bases between them. CDR3 length equals 13 residues. CDR3 DNA sequence: TGTGCCAGCAGCCAGACTCTGAACACTGAAGCTTTCTTT. Encoded protein: CASSQTLNTEAFF. The whole variable domain, filled in from reference TRBV7-9 and TRBJ1-1, reads DTGVSQNPRHKITKRGQNVTFRCDPISEHNRLYWYRQTLGQGPEFLTYFQNEAQLEKSRLLSDRFSAERPKGSFSTLEIQRTEQGDSAMYLCASSQTLNTEAFFGQGTRLTVV.

This clonotype showed up many times. This chain connects TRBV4-2 to TRBJ2-5; 8 bases map to TRBD2. The CDR3 loop spans 16 amino acids. Germline-derived CDR1 and CDR2 are LGHNA and YNFKEQ. V was clipped by 3 bases and J by 5 bases; unmatched bases: 11. The CDR3 is CASSQDSGGGPETQYF. CDR3 coding DNA: TGTGCCAGCAGCCAGGACTCCGGGGGGGGCCCCGAGACCCAGTACTTC.

The V gene is TRBV6-5, the J gene TRBJ1-2, with 9 bases matching TRBD1. Germline CDR1 reads MNHEY; CDR2 reads SVGAGI. With V trimmed by 6 bases and J by 7 bases, 3 bases remained unmatched. The CDR3 length is 12 residues. DNA of the CDR3: TGTGCCAGCAGGGGGACAGGGTCTGGCTACACCTTC. This translates into CASRGTGSGYTF.

The chain carries TRBV4-2 and TRBJ2-7, with D possibly being TRBD1 or TRBD2 (6 bases each). Trimming stripped 4 bases from V and 1 base from J, with 14 bases between. The CDR3 is made up of 15 amino acids. CDR1 and CDR2 (germline): LGHNA, YNFKEQ. Written as DNA, the CDR3 is TGTGCCAGCAGCCTCTTGGGGGGCGGGTCCTACGAGCAGTACTTC. Translated: CASSLLGGGSYEQYF.

In nucleotides, the CDR3 is TGCTGCTTTAGGGGCCAGGCGGGGGGCCTCTACTCCTACGAGCAGTACTTC. Translating it yields CCFRGQAGGLYSYEQYF. V usage is TRBV20-1 and J usage is TRBJ2-7, with 8 nucleotides matching TRBD2. CDR3 length: 17 residues. Germline loops: CDR1 DFQATT, CDR2 SNEGSKA (reference sequence).

Only a few counts were recorded for this clonotype. The V call is TRBV2, the J call TRBJ2-1, with 14 bases lining up with TRBD2. Germline V gene data show CDR1 as SNHLY and CDR2 as FYNNEI. The CDR3 has 18 amino acids. Unmatched junction bases numbered 10, after V lost 6 bases and J lost 3 bases. The CDR3 reads CASRRLAGGPSFYNEQFF. CDR3 coding DNA: TGTGCCAGCAGACGACTAGCGGGGGGGCCATCGTTCTACAATGAGCAGTTCTTC.

This clonotype was seen more than once but under ten times. The chain carries TRBV7-6 and TRBJ2-2, with D hard to call. The V gene lost 5 bases and the J gene lost 6 bases, with 10 bases spanning the gap. CDR3 size: 13 residues. Germline V gene lookup returns CDR1 SGHVS and CDR2 FNYEAQ. As DNA, the CDR3 is TGTGCCAGCAGCCCCCGTACCGCCGGGGAGCTGTTTTTT. Protein sequence: CASSPRTAGELFF.

This clonotype was counted only a few times. The rearrangement uses TRBV20-1 and TRBJ2-5; 13 nucleotides align to TRBD2. The trim removed 6 bases at V and 2 bases at J, leaving 12 bases unmatched. CDR3 length: 17 residues. Germline V lookup: CDR1 DFQATT, CDR2 SNEGSKA (reference sequence). The CDR3 DNA reads as TGCAGTGCCCCGTGGACTAGCGGGGGCCGACTACAAGAGACCCAGTACTTC. It specifies CSAPWTSGGRLQETQYF.

The chain joins TRBV20-1 to TRBJ1-6; 9 bases are shared with TRBD1. Trimming removed 1 base from V and 5 bases from J; junction bases left unmatched: 6. CDR1 and CDR2 (germline): DFQATT, SNEGSKA (reference sequence). This CDR3 has 16 amino acids. The CDR3 here is CSARVDRGSHNSPLHF. Written as DNA, the CDR3 is TGCAGTGCTAGAGTCGACAGGGGGAGTCATAATTCACCCCTCCACTTT.

The chain has TRBV10-1 and TRBJ2-2; 8 bases line up with TRBD1. This CDR3 comprises 15 residues. Trimming took 5 bases from V and 1 from J; bases not matched to a gene: 3. The germline gives CDR1 WNHNN, CDR2 SYGVQD (reference sequence). This CDR3 is CASSPGQVNTGELFF. The CDR3 nucleotides are TGCGCCAGCAGTCCGGGACAGGTGAACACCGGGGAGCTGTTTTTT.

This clonotype was seen only a few times. V and J are TRBV10-3 and TRBJ2-1, with 10 bases matching TRBD2. This CDR3 has 16 amino acids. V lost 6 bases, J lost 8 bases, and 13 bases stayed unmatched. Germline V gene sequence: CDR1 ENHRY, CDR2 SYGVKD. The CDR3 spells CAIRGALAGGVDEQFF. CDR3 sequence (DNA): TGTGCCATCAGAGGTGCCTTAGCGGGGGGTGTGGATGAGCAGTTCTTC.

Ten or more counts support this clonotype. The V call is TRBV29-1, the J call TRBJ1-6; the D gene is possibly TRBD1 (5 bases). The V and J ends lost 7 bases and 7 bases respectively, with 14 bases between them. Germline V gives CDR1 SQVTM, CDR2 ANQGSEA. CDR3 length equals 13 residues. CDR3 coding DNA: TGCAGCGGGAGAGGGGTGGGAAATTCACCCCTCCACTTT. This translates into CSGRGVGNSPLHF.